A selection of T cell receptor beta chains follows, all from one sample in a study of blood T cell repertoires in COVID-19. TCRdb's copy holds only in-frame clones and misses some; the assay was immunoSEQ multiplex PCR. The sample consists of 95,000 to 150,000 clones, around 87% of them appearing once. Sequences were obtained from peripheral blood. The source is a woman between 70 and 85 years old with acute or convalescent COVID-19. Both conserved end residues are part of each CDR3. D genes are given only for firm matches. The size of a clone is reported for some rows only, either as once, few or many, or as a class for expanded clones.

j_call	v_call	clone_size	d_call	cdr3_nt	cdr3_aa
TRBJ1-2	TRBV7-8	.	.	TGTGCCAGCAGCTTAGTCAGGTCCGGTGGCTACACCTTC	CASSLVRSGGYTF
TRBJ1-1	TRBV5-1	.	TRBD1	TGCGCCAGCAGCCTACAGGGGACTGAAGCTTTCTTT	CASSLQGTEAFF
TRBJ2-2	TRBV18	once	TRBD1	TGTGCCAGCTCACCAGTCCGACAGGGGGCTGCCGGGGAGCTGTTTTTT	CASSPVRQGAAGELFF
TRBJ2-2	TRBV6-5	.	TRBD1	TGTGCCAGCAGTCCTCAGGGGGCTCTCGGGGAGCTGTTTTTT	CASSPQGALGELFF
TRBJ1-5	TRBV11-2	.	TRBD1	TGTGCCAGCAGCTTAGATCGGTTAGGGGGCGGCCAGCATTTT	CASSLDRLGGGQHF
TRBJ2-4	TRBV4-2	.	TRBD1	TGTGCCAGCAGCCCGGGGACAGGGGGCAAAAACATTCAGTACTTC	CASSPGTGGKNIQYF
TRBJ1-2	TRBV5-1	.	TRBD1	TGCGCCAGCGCTGGACAGGGAGCTTACTATGGCTACACCTTC	CASAGQGAYYGYTF
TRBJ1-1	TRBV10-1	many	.	TGCGCCAGCAGTCCAGTACATTTGAACACTGAAGCTTTCTTT	CASSPVHLNTEAFF
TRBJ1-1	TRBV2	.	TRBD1	TGTGCCGGCGCCGGGACAGGGTACACTGAAGCTTTCTTT	CAGAGTGYTEAFF
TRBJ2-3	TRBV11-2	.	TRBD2	TGTGCCAGCAGCAGGGGACTAGCGGGGGGCCCAAAAGATACGCAGTATTTT	CASSRGLAGGPKDTQYF
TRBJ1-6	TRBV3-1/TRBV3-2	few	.	TGTGCCAGCAGCCAAGATTGGACAGACCGATCACCCCTCCACTTT	CASSQDWTDRSPLHF
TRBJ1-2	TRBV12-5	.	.	TGTGCTAGTGGTTTGGGTGGCTGGGGCTACACCTTC	CASGLGGWGYTF
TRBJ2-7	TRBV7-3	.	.	TGTGCCAGCAGCCCCGACAGTGGTTCCGACGAGCAGTACTTC	CASSPDSGSDEQYF
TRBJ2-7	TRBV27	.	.	TGTGCCAGCAGTTTATCCACAGGGTTTTCCTACGAGCAGTACTTC	CASSLSTGFSYEQYF
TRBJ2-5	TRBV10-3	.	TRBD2	TGTGCCATCAGCGACGGGACTAGCGATCAGACCCAGTACTTC	CAISDGTSDQTQYF